The T cell receptor beta chain under discussion was sequenced for a study of T cell responses to AZD1222 COVID-19 vaccine. Study-wide results and limits: Sampling that yielded the repertoires occurred only after the peak T cell response.

The CDR3 extends over 16 amino acids. Trimming cost V 1 base and J 0 bases, with 12 bases left between them. Germline assignment: CDR1 LGHDT and CDR2 YNNKEL (reference sequence). Sequencing was performed with immunoSEQ multiplex PCR; in TCRdb, only in-frame clones are kept and a portion is missing. The repertoire has about 130,000 clones, approximately 84% of them found once; the top ten carry over 4%. A remark on this clone: Its antigen is unknown.

The origin of this receptor is an adult in good health. Source: peripheral blood, taken on day 0 of AZD1222 vaccination. The chain employs TRBV3-1 (or the pseudogene TRBV3-2) and TRBJ1-1, with D perhaps TRBD1 (5 bases). The CDR3 bases are TGTGCCAGCAGCCAAGGGGTAGGGGCCCTGAACACTGAAGCTTTCTTT. This gives the protein CASSQGVGALNTEAFF.